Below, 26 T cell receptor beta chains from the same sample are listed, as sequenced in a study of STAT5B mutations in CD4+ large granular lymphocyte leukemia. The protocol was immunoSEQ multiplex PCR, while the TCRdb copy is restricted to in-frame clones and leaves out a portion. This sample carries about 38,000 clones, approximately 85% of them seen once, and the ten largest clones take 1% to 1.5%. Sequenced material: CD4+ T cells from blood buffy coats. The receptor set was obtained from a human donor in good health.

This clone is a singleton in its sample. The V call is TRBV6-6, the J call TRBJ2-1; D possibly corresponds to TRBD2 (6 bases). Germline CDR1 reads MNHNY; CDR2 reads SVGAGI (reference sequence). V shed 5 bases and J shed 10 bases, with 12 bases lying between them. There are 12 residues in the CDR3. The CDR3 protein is CASSPLAGEQFF. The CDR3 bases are TGTGCCAGCAGTCCCCTCGCGGGAGAGCAGTTCTTC.

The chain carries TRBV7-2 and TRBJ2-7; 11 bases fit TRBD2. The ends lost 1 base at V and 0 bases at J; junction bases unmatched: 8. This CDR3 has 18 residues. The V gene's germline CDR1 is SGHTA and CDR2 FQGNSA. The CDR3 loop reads CASSLGDSGRGVSYEQYF. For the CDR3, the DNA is TGTGCCAGCAGCTTAGGTGATAGCGGGAGGGGTGTCTCCTACGAGCAGTACTTC.

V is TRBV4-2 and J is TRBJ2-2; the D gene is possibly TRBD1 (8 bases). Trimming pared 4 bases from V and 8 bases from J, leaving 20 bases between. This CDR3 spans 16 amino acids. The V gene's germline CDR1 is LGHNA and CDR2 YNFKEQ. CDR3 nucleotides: TGTGCCAGCAGCCCCGAGCTATACAGGGGGGGAGGGGAGCTGTTTTTT. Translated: CASSPELYRGGGELFF.

CDR3 DNA: TGTGCCAGCAGTTGGGGACAGTCGAACACCGGGGAGCTGTTTTTT. It encodes CASSWGQSNTGELFF. V gene TRBV27 combines with J gene TRBJ2-2, with 7 bases that match TRBD1. Trimming cost V 4 bases and J 0 bases; bases outside gene matches: 2. CDR1 is MNHEY, CDR2 SMNVEV, per germline (reference sequence). The CDR3 extends over 15 amino acids.

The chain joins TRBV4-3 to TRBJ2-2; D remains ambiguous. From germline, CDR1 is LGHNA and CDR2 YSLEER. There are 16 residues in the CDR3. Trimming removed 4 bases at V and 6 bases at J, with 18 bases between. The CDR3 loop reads CASSLYYMVGSGELFF. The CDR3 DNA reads TGCGCCAGCAGCCTATACTACATGGTGGGCTCCGGGGAGCTGTTTTTT.

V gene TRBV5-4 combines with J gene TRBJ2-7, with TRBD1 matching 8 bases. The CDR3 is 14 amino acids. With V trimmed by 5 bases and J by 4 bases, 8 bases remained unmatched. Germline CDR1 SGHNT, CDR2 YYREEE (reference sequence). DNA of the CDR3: TGTGCCAGCAGTCGACAGGGGAATTGGTACGAGCAGTACTTC. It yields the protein CASSRQGNWYEQYF.

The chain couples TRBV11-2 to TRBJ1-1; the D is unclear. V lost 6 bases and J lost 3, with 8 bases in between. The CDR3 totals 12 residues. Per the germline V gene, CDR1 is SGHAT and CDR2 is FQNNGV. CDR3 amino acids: CASSPDYTEAFF. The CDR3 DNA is TGTGCCAGCAGTCCCGACTACACTGAAGCTTTCTTT.

The CDR3 DNA is TGTGCCAGCAGCGTTAGGGGGGGCACAGGGGCGATTTCCTACAATGAGCAGTTCTTC. It codes for CASSVRGGTGAISYNEQFF. The chain is built from TRBV7-2 and TRBJ2-1; D tentatively reads TRBD1 or TRBD2 (7 bases each). The CDR3 extends over 19 amino acids. Trimming left V 5 bases short and J 1 base short, with 24 bases between. Germline V gene lookup returns CDR1 SGHTA and CDR2 FQGNSA.

CDR3 sequence: CAITSGARSGANVLTF. In nucleotides, the CDR3 is TGTGCCATCACTTCGGGAGCCCGCTCTGGGGCCAACGTCCTGACTTTC. The chain employs TRBV10-3 and TRBJ2-6, with a possible D match to TRBD2 (6 bases). V shed 7 bases and J shed 0 bases, with 13 bases lying between them. Germline values: CDR1 ENHRY, CDR2 SYGVKD. The CDR3 consists of 16 residues.

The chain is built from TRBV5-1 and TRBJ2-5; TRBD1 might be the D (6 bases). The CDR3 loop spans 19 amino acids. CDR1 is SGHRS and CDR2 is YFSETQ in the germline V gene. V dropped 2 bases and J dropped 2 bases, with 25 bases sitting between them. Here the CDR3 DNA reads TGCGCCAGCAGCTTTGGTCTTTCCTCGGCCAGGGGTTTACAAGAGACCCAGTACTTC. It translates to CASSFGLSSARGLQETQYF. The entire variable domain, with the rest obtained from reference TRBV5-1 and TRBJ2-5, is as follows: KAGVTQTPRYLIKTRGQQVTLSCSPISGHRSVSWYQQTPGQGLQFLFEYFSETQRNKGNFPGRFSGRQFSNSRSEMNVSTLELGDSALYLCASSFGLSSARGLQETQYFGPGTRLLVL.

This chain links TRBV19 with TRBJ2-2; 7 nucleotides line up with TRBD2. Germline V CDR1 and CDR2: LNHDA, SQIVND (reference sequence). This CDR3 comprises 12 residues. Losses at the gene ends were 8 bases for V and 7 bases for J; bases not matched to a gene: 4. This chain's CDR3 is CASFGGFGELFF. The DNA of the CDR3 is TGTGCCAGTTTCGGGGGGTTCGGGGAGCTGTTTTTT.

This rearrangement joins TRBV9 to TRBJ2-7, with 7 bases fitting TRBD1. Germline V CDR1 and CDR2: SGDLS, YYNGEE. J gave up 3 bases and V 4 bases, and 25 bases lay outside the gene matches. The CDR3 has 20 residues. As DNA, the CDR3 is TGTGCCAGCAGCCCCCGATGGACAGGACTCTCTGCGTTCCCCTACTACGAGCAGTACTTC. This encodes CASSPRWTGLSAFPYYEQYF.

The CDR3 here is CATSNTPGQGVYEQYF. CDR3 nucleotide sequence: TGTGCCACCAGCAACACCCCGGGACAGGGGGTTTACGAGCAGTACTTC. The chain links TRBV15 to TRBJ2-7; 11 positions agree with TRBD1. The trim removed 4 bases at V and 4 bases at J, leaving 9 bases unmatched. CDR1 and CDR2 (germline): LNHNV, YYDKDF (reference sequence). The CDR3 is made up of 16 amino acids.

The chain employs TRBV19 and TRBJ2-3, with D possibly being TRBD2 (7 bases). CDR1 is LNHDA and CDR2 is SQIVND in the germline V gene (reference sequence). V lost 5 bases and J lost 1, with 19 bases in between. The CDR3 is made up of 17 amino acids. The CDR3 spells CASSLGGGGSGTDTQYF. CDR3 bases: TGTGCCAGTAGTCTAGGGGGAGGCGGGAGCGGCACAGATACGCAGTATTTT. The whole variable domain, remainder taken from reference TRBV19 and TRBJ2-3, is DGGITQSPKYLFRKEGQNVTLSCEQNLNHDAMYWYRQDPGQGLRLIYYSQIVNDFQKGDIAEGYSVSREKKESFPLTVTSAQKNPTAFYLCASSLGGGGSGTDTQYFGPGTRLTVL.

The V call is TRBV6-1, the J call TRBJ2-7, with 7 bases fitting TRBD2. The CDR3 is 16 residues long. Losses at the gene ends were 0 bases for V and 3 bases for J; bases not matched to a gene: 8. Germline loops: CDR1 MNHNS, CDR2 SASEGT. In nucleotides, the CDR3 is TGTGCCAGCAGTGAAGCGCTTGCGGGGGAATTCTACGAGCAGTACTTC. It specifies CASSEALAGEFYEQYF.

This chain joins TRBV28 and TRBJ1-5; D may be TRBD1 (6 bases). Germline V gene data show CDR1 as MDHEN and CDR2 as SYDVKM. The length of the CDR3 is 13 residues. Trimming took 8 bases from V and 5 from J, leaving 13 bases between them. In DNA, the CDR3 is TGTGCCAGCCACGGGGCAGGGGATCAGCCCCAGCATTTT. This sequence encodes CASHGAGDQPQHF.

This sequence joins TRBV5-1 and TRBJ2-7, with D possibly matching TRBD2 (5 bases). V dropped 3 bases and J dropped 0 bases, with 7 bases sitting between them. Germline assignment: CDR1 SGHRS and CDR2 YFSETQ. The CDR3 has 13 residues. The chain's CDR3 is CASSSGISYEQYF. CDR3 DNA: TGCGCCAGCAGCTCCGGGATCTCCTACGAGCAGTACTTC.

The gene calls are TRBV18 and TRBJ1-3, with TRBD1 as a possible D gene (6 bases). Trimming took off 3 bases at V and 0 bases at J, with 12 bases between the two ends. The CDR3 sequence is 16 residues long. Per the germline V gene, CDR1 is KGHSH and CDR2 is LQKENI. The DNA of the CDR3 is TGTGCCAGCTCACCCCGAACAGGGAGCTCTGGAAACACCATATATTTT. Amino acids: CASSPRTGSSGNTIYF.

The chain's CDR3 is CASSLVAGGPDTQYF. The CDR3, as DNA: TGTGCCAGCAGCCTAGTAGCGGGAGGGCCTGATACGCAGTATTTT. The gene calls are TRBV13 and TRBJ2-3; TRBD2 agrees at 11 bases. This CDR3 comprises 15 residues. Per the germline V gene, CDR1 is PRHDT and CDR2 is FYEKMQ (reference sequence). V lost 5 bases to trimming and J lost 6 bases; unmatched junction nucleotides: 7.

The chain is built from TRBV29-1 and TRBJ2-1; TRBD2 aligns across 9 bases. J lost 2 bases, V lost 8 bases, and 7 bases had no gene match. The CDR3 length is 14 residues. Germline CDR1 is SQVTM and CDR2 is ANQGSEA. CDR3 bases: TGCAGCACCAACCTAGCGGGGACCTACAATGAGCAGTTCTTC. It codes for CSTNLAGTYNEQFF.

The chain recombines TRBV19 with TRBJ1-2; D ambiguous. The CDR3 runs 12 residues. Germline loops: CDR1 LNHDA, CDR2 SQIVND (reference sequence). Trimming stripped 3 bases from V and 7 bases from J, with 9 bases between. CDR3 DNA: TGTGCCAGTAGTATTGGGCAGCTTGGCTACACCTTC. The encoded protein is CASSIGQLGYTF.

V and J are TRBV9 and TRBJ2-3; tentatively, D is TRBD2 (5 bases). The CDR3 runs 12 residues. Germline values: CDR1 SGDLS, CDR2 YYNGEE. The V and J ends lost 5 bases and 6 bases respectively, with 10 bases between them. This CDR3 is CASRGLGDTQYF. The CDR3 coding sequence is TGTGCCAGCAGAGGACTCGGCGATACGCAGTATTTT.

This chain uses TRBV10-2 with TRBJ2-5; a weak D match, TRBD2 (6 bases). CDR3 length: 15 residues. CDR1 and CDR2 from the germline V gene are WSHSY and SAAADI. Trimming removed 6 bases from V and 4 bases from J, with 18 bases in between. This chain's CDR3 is CASSPGTSTSETQYF. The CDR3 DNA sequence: TGCGCCAGCAGCCCTGGGACTTCAACCTCAGAGACCCAGTACTTC.

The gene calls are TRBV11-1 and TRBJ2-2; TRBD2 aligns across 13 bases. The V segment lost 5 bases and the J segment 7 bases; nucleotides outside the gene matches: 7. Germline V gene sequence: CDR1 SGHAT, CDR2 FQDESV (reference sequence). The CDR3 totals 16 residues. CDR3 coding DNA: TGTGCCAGCAGCGGTAGGACTAGCGGGGGCTTCGGGGAGCTGTTTTTT. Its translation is CASSGRTSGGFGELFF.

CDR3 coding DNA: TGTGCCAGCAGTGAAGCGAATGTGGGGACAGGGGCTAGCTACACCTTC. This codes for CASSEANVGTGASYTF. The rearrangement uses TRBV6-1 and TRBJ1-2; 10 bases line up with TRBD1. This CDR3 comprises 16 residues. Germline V gene lookup returns CDR1 MNHNS and CDR2 SASEGT. V dropped 0 bases and J dropped 9; count of bases not matched to a gene: 10.

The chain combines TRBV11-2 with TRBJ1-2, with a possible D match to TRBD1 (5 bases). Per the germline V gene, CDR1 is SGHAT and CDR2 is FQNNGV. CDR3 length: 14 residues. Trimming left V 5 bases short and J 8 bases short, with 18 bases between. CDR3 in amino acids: CASSPLGGSGGYTF. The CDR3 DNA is TGTGCCAGCAGCCCTTTGGGGGGATCGGGCGGCTACACCTTC.